A single T cell receptor beta chain is shown here with its context. CDR1 and CDR2 from the germline V gene are SNHLY and FYNNEI. The CDR3 has 17 amino acids. V trimming: 0 bases; J trimming: 4 bases; junction bases outside the gene matches: 6. Repertoires were generated with immunoSEQ multiplex PCR, while TCRdb's copy carries only in-frame clones and drops some. The sample has about 1.1 million clones, approximately 78% seen once. The sample is drawn from a study of shared clonotypes between healthy human individuals. This chain connects TRBV2 to TRBJ2-3, with TRBD2 identical over 11 bases. Sample: memory CD4+ T cells from PBMCs. Subset defined: CD45RA-negative fraction. This TCR came from a man aged 18 to 35 in good health. Some clones in this sample may be carry-over from other donors' samples. The CDR3, as DNA: TGTGCCAGCAGTGAAGCGCCCCTAGCGGGAGGCCCAGATACGCAGTATTTT. Its translation is CASSEAPLAGGPDTQYF.